The 18 T cell receptor beta chains given below trace back to one sample, sequenced in a study of shared clonotypes between healthy human individuals. Naive CD8 isolation took CD45RO-negative cells positively selected for CCR7 and excluded terminally differentiated effector memory CD45RA+ cells. The method was immunoSEQ multiplex PCR; TCRdb's version includes in-frame clones alone and lacks a portion of them. In the table there are around 700,000 clones, about 92% of which are singletons. Sequenced input: naive CD8+ T cells sorted from blood. These receptors were taken from a man aged 30 to 45 in good health.

The J gene is TRBJ2-5, the V gene TRBV7-2; D unclear. The CDR3 spans 12 residues. The germline CDR1 and CDR2 sequences are SGHTA and FQGNSA. V shed 1 base and J shed 5 bases, with 5 bases lying between them. The CDR3 DNA reads TGTGCCAGCAGCTTAGATCTGGAGACCCAGTACTTC. Its translation is CASSLDLETQYF.

The chain links TRBV11-2 to TRBJ2-2; maybe TRBD2 (6 bases). The germline gives CDR1 SGHAT, CDR2 FQNNGV. V was pared by 3 bases and J by 6 bases, with 20 bases between. The CDR3 is 17 amino acids. The CDR3 reads CASSFPRDGGSPGELFF. The CDR3 DNA reads as TGTGCCAGCAGCTTCCCCCGGGACGGGGGTTCGCCCGGGGAGCTGTTTTTT.

The gene calls are TRBV27 and TRBJ2-1, with D possibly being TRBD1 or TRBD2 (5 bases each). Germline V gives CDR1 MNHEY, CDR2 SMNVEV (reference sequence). The CDR3 extends over 14 amino acids. Trimming pared 8 bases from V and 4 bases from J, leaving 15 bases between. CDR3 protein: CASRTGALYNEQFF. CDR3 nucleotide sequence: TGTGCCAGCCGGACCGGGGCCCTTTACAATGAGCAGTTCTTC.

The V gene is TRBV11-2, the J gene TRBJ1-2; D unclear. The CDR3 runs 12 residues. Trimming left V 5 bases short and J 4 bases short, with 8 bases between. In germline, CDR1 is SGHAT, CDR2 FQNNGV. In DNA, the CDR3 is TGTGCCAGCAGCCGCCCGAGCTATGGCTACACCTTC. The encoded protein is CASSRPSYGYTF.

The CDR3 DNA reads as TGTGCCAGCAGTTTTTTATACGGGCAGCCCCAGCATTTT. It yields the protein CASSFLYGQPQHF. The gene calls are TRBV27 and TRBJ1-5; D call uncertain. The germline V and J ends were trimmed by 3 bases and 7 bases, with 10 bases remaining between them. The V gene's germline CDR1 is MNHEY and CDR2 SMNVEV (reference sequence). This CDR3 contains 13 residues.

The chain links TRBV9 to TRBJ2-1; D is ambiguous. Per germline, CDR1 SGDLS and CDR2 YYNGEE. V was shortened by 3 bases and J by 3 bases, with 7 bases between the two germline ends. The CDR3 contains 13 residues. CDR3 nucleotide sequence: TGTGCCAGCAGCGGCTGGGACTACAATGAGCAGTTCTTC. Protein product: CASSGWDYNEQFF. The variable domain in full, with the rest retrieved from reference TRBV9 and TRBJ2-1, is DSGVTQTPKHLITATGQRVTLRCSPRSGDLSVYWYQQSLDQGLQFLIQYYNGEERAKGNILERFSAQQFPDLHSELNLSSLELGDSALYFCASSGWDYNEQFFGPGTRLTVL.

The gene calls are TRBV5-1 and TRBJ2-2, with D possibly being TRBD2 (6 bases). Germline V gene lookup returns CDR1 SGHRS and CDR2 YFSETQ. With 4 bases removed from V and 9 bases from J, the gap between germline ends came to 22 bases. The CDR3 runs to 16 residues. CDR3 nucleotides: TGCGCCAGCAGCCTCGAAGGCTCAGGGAGGATCCGGGAGCTGTTTTTT. Its translation: CASSLEGSGRIRELFF.

The V and J genes are TRBV19 and TRBJ1-5; weak D call: TRBD1 (5 bases). This CDR3 is 13 amino acids long. The germline V gene has CDR1 LNHDA and CDR2 SQIVND (reference sequence). V gave up 7 bases and J gave up 6 bases, with 13 bases separating them. The CDR3 region is CASIPGECQPQHF. The DNA of the CDR3 is TGTGCCAGTATCCCGGGGGAGTGTCAGCCCCAGCATTTT.

This rearrangement joins TRBV29-1 to TRBJ2-7; 9 bases line up with TRBD2. The CDR3 is 15 amino acids. After removal of 0 bases from V and 0 bases from J, the junction contained 3 bases not matched to a gene. The germline CDR1 and CDR2 sequences are SQVTM and ANQGSEA. The CDR3 is CSVEDPTSGSYEQYF. The CDR3 coding sequence is TGCAGCGTTGAAGACCCGACTAGCGGCTCCTACGAGCAGTACTTC.

This clone was observed once. Other DNA sequences in this specimen translate into the identical CDR3. The CDR3 DNA follows: TGTGCCAGCAGTTTGCGGGAGAGCTCCTACAATGAGCAGTTCTTC. This gives the protein CASSLRESSYNEQFF. V and J are TRBV28 and TRBJ2-1; 7 nucleotides match TRBD2. The CDR3 runs to 15 residues. Looked up from germline, CDR1 is MDHEN and CDR2 is SYDVKM. Germline trimming cut 3 bases from V and 0 bases from J; bases unmatched to any gene: 2.

The CDR3 sequence: CASSSLLGAANVLTF. The CDR3 DNA sequence: TGTGCCAGCAGTTCCCTACTAGGTGCGGCCAACGTCCTGACTTTC. The rearrangement links TRBV28 to TRBJ2-6; TRBD2 is a possible D gene (5 bases). V lost 4 bases and J 6 bases, leaving 13 bases between the germline ends. Germline CDR1 is MDHEN and CDR2 is SYDVKM. The CDR3 has 15 amino acids.

The J gene is TRBJ2-3, the V gene TRBV27; 8 positions agree with TRBD2. Germline trimming cut 5 bases from V and 6 bases from J; bases unmatched to any gene: 13. Germline values: CDR1 MNHEY, CDR2 SMNVEV (reference sequence). The CDR3 is 16 residues long. CDR3 nucleotides: TGTGCCAGCAGTCTCGGGGTAGCGGGACGGATGGATACGCAGTATTTT. This sequence encodes CASSLGVAGRMDTQYF.

The chain couples TRBV12-2 to TRBJ1-2. TRBV12-2 is a pseudogene locus. CDR3 length: 16 residues. Here the CDR3 DNA reads TGTGCAAGTCCGGCACCGAGAGTGGCTCCTAACTATGGCTACACCTTC. Amino acid sequence: CASPAPRVAPNYGYTF.

This sequence joins TRBV14 and TRBJ2-7; TRBD2 matches at 7 bases. From germline, CDR1 is SGHDN and CDR2 FVKESK. The trim removed 1 base at V and 2 bases at J, leaving 5 bases unmatched. This CDR3 is 15 amino acids long. The DNA for the CDR3 is TGTGCCAGCAGCCAAGCTCTGGGGGGGACCTACGAGCAGTACTTC. It translates to CASSQALGGTYEQYF.

The chain has TRBV6-6 and TRBJ1-3; the D gene is possibly TRBD1 (6 bases). V gave up 6 bases and J gave up 3 bases, with 15 bases separating them. This CDR3 spans 15 amino acids. The V gene's germline CDR1 is MNHNY and CDR2 SVGAGI (reference sequence). The CDR3 protein is CASRSGGGRGNTIYF. The CDR3 DNA follows: TGTGCCAGCAGATCAGGAGGGGGGCGTGGAAACACCATATATTTT.

This chain joins TRBV27 and TRBJ1-1; 7 nucleotides line up with TRBD1. V dropped 0 bases and J dropped 1; count of bases not matched to a gene: 5. CDR1 MNHEY and CDR2 SMNVEV come from the germline V gene (reference sequence). The CDR3 spans 16 residues. Here the CDR3 DNA reads TGTGCCAGCAGTTTATCCCGACAGGGTAGGAACACTGAAGCTTTCTTT. It encodes CASSLSRQGRNTEAFF.

Written as DNA, the CDR3 is TGTGCCAGCAGTTACTGGCGGGAGAGCACAGATACGCAGTATTTT. Protein product: CASSYWRESTDTQYF. The rearrangement joins TRBV6-5 to TRBJ2-3; 7 bases fit TRBD2. V lost 1 base and J lost 0; bases outside the gene matches: 1. Per the germline V gene, CDR1 is MNHEY and CDR2 is SVGAGI. This CDR3 region has 15 residues.

The V and J genes are TRBV19 and TRBJ2-1, with 8 bases aligning to TRBD2. Unmatched junction bases numbered 9, after V lost 1 base and J lost 7 bases. The CDR3 runs to 16 residues. Germline lookup yields CDR1 LNHDA and CDR2 SQIVND (reference sequence). CDR3 amino acids: CASSIGPAGVWNEQFF. The DNA for the CDR3 is TGTGCCAGTAGTATAGGGCCAGCGGGAGTGTGGAATGAGCAGTTCTTC.